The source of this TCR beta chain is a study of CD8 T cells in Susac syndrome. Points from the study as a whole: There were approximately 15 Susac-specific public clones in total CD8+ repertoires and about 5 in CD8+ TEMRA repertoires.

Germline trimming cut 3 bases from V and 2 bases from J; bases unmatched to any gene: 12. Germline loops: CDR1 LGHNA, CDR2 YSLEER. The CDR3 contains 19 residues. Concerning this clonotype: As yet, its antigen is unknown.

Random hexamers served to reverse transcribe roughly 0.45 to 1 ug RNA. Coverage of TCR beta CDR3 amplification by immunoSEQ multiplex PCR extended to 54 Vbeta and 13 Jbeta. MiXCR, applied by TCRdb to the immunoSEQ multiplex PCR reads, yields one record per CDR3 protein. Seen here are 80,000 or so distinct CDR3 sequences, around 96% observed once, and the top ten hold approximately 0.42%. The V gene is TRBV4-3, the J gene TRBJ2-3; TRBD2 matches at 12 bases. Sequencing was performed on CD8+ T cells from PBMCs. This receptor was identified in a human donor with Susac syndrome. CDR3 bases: TGCGCCAGCAGCCATGGACTAGCGGGACTATCAGAAGCCACAGATACGCAGTATTTT. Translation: CASSHGLAGLSEATDTQYF.